Below are 5 T cell receptor beta chains sequenced from a single sample in a study of prognosis after radiotherapy for stage I lung cancer. The genomic DNA TCR beta CDR3 region underwent two rounds of multiplex PCR. For every TRBV and TRBJ gene, a specific primer was used in first-round PCR. TCRdb re-called the multiplex PCR reads through MiXCR, storing one row per CDR3 protein. Among 30,000 to 35,000 distinct CDR3 sequences listed, about 43% were seen once. The sequenced sample was PBMCs, obtained before or after stereotactic body radiation therapy (not recorded which). The origin of the receptors is a donor over 45 with non-small cell lung cancer.

The CDR3 nucleotides read TGTGCCAGCAGCGTAGACAGCCACTCCTACGAGCAGTACTTC. Translating gives CASSVDSHSYEQYF. V and J are TRBV9 and TRBJ2-7, with D uncertain. Trimming left V 0 bases short and J 0 bases short, with 7 bases between. CDR3 length: 14 amino acids. Germline loops: CDR1 SGDLS, CDR2 YYNGEE.

The chain is built from TRBV12-3 or TRBV12-4 and TRBJ2-1, with D tentatively TRBD2 (5 bases). V lost 6 bases, J lost 5 bases, and 17 bases lay in between. The CDR3 contains 15 residues. This CDR3 is CASSPGGSLNNEQFF. DNA of the CDR3: TGTGCCAGCAGCCCTGGTGGGAGTCTCAACAATGAGCAGTTCTTC.

This chain joins TRBV20-1 and TRBJ2-1; TRBD2 aligns across 12 bases. The CDR3 is made up of 13 amino acids. V lost 5 bases to trimming and J lost 7 bases; unmatched junction nucleotides: 3. CDR1 is DFQATT, CDR2 SNEGSKA, per germline (reference sequence). The CDR3 DNA follows: TGCAGTGCTCTAGCGGGAGGGATGAATGAGCAGTTCTTC. It encodes CSALAGGMNEQFF.

Of note for this clonotype: No conserved phenylalanine or tryptophan ends this CDR3, so it is likely a read error. This chain links TRBV5-1 with TRBJ2-3, with D tentatively TRBD2 (5 bases). CDR1 and CDR2 (germline): SGHRS, YFSETQ. The CDR3 runs to 15 residues. V was pared by 4 bases and J by 0 bases, with 12 bases between. The CDR3 is CASSLAVLSTDTQYL. The CDR3 DNA follows: TGCGCCAGCAGCCTAGCTGTTCTTAGCACAGATACGCAGTATCTT.

The chain is built from TRBV9 and TRBJ2-2, with TRBD2 matching 10 bases. With V trimmed by 4 bases and J by 4 bases, 10 bases remained unmatched. The CDR3 length is 17 residues. The V gene's germline CDR1 is SGDLS and CDR2 YYNGEE. DNA of the CDR3: TGTGCCAGCAGCTCGCGGACTAGCGGTAGCGTCACCGGGGAGCTGTTTTTT. Translating gives CASSSRTSGSVTGELFF.